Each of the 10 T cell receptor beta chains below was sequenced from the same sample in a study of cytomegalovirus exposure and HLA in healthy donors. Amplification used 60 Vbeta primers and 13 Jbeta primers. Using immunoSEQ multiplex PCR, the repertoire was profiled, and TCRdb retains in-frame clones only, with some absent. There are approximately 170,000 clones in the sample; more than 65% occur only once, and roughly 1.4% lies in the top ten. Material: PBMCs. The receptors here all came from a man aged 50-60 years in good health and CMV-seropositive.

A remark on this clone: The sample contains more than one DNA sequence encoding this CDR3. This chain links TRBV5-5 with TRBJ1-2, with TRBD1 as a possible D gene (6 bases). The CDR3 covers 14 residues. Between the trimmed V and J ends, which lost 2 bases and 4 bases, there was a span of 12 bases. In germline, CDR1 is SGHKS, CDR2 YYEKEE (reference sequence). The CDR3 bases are TGTGCCAGCAGCTTCGCCGGGACATCCTATGGCTACACCTTC. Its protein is CASSFAGTSYGYTF. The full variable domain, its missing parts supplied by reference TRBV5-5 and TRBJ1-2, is DAGVTQSPTHLIKTRGQQVTLRCSPISGHKSVSWYQQVLGQGPQFIFQYYEKEERGRGNFPDRFSARQFPNYSSELNVNALLLGDSALYLCASSFAGTSYGYTFGSGTRLTVV.

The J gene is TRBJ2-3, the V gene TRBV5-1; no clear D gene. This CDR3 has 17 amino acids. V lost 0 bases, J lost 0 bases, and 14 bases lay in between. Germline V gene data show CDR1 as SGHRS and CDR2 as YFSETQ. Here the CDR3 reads CASSLVTAVASTDTQYF. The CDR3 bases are TGCGCCAGCAGCTTGGTTACGGCGGTAGCTAGCACAGATACGCAGTATTTT. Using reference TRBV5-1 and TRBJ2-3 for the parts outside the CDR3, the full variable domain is KAGVTQTPRYLIKTRGQQVTLSCSPISGHRSVSWYQQTPGQGLQFLFEYFSETQRNKGNFPGRFSGRQFSNSRSEMNVSTLELGDSALYLCASSLVTAVASTDTQYFGPGTRLTVL.

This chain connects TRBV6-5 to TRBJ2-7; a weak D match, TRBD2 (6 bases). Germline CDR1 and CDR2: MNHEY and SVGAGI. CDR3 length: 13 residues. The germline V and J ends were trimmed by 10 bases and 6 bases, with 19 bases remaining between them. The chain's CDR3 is CATRDGGVGEQYF. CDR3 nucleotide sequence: TGTGCCACCCGGGACGGGGGAGTGGGCGAGCAGTACTTC.

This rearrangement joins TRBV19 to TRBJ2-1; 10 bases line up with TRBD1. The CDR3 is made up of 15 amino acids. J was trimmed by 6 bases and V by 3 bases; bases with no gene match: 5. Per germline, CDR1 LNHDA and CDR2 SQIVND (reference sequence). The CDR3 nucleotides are TGTGCCAGTAGTATGGGGGACAGGGGCAGCAATGAGCAGTTCTTC. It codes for CASSMGDRGSNEQFF. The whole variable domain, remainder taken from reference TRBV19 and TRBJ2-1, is DGGITQSPKYLFRKEGQNVTLSCEQNLNHDAMYWYRQDPGQGLRLIYYSQIVNDFQKGDIAEGYSVSREKKESFPLTVTSAQKNPTAFYLCASSMGDRGSNEQFFGPGTRLTVL.

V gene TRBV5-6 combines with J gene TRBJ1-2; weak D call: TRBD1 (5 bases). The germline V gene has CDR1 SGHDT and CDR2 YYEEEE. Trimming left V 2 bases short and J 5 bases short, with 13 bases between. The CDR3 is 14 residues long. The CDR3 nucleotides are TGTGCCAGCAGCTTCGGGGGAGGGCGATATGGCTACACCTTC. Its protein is CASSFGGGRYGYTF.

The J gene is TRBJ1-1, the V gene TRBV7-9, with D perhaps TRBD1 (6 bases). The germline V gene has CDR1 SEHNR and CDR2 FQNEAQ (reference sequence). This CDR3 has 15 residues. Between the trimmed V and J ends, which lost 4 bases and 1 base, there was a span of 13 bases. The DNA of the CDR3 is TGTGCCAGCAGCTCGCCCGGGACACCGAACACTGAAGCTTTCTTT. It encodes CASSSPGTPNTEAFF. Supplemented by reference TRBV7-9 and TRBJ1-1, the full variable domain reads DTGVSQNPRHKITKRGQNVTFRCDPISEHNRLYWYRQTLGQGPEFLTYFQNEAQLEKSRLLSDRFSAERPKGSFSTLEIQRTEQGDSAMYLCASSSPGTPNTEAFFGQGTRLTVV.

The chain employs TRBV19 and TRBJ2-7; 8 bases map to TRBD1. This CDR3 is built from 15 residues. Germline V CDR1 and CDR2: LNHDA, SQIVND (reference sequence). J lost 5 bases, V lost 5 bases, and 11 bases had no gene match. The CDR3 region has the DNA TGTGCCAGTAGTCCCCGGACAGGGACATTCGACGAGCAGTACTTC. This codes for CASSPRTGTFDEQYF.

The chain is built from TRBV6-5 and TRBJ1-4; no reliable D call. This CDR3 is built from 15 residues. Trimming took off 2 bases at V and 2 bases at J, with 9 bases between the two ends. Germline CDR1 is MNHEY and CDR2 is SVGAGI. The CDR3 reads CASSYARQTNEKLFF. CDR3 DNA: TGTGCCAGCAGTTACGCCAGGCAGACTAATGAAAAACTGTTTTTT.

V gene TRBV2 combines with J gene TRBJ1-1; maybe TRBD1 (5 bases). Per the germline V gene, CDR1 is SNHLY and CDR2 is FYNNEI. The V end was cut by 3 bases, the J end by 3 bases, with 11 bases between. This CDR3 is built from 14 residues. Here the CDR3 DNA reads TGTGCCAGCAGTGATCAAGGGGACTACACTGAAGCTTTCTTT. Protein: CASSDQGDYTEAFF.

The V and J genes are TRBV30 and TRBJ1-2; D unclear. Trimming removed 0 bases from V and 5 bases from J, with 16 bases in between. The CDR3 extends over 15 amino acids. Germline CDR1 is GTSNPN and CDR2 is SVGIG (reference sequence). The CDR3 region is CAWSVGGRPLYGYTF. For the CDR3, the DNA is TGTGCCTGGAGTGTCGGTGGGCGACCCTTATATGGCTACACCTTC.